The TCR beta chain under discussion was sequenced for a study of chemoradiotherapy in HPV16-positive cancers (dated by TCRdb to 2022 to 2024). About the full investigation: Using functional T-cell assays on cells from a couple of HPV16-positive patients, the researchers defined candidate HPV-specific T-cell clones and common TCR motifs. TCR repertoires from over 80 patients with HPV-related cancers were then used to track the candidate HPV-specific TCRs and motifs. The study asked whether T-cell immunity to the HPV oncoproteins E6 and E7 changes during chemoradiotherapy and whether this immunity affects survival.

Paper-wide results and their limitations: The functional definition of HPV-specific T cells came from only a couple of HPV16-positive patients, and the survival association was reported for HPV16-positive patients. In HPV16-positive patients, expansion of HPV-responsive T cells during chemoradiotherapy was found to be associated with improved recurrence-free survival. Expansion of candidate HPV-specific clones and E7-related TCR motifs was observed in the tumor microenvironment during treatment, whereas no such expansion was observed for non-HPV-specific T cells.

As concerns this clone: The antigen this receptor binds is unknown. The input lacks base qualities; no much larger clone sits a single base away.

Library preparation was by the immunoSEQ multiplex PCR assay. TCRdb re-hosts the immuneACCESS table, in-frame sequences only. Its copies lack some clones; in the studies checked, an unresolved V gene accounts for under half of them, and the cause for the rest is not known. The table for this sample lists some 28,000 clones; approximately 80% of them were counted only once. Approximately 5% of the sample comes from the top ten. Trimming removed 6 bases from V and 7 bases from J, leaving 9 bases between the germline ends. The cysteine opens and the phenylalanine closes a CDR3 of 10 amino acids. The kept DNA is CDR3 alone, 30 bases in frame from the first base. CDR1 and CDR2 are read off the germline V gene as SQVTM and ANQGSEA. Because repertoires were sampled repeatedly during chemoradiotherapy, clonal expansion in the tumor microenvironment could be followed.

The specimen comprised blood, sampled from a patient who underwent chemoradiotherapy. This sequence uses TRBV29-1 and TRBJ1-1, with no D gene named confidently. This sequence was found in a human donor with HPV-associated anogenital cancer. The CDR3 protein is CSVILSEAFF. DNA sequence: TGCAGCGTGATACTTAGTGAAGCTTTCTTT. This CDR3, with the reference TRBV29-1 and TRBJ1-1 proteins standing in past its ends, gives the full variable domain SAVISQKPSRDICQRGTSLTIQCQVDSQVTMMFWYRQQPGQSLTLIATANQGSEATYESGFVIDKFPISRPNLTFSTLTVSNMSPEDSSIYLCSVILSEAFFGQGTRLTVV.